This passage covers 2 T cell receptor beta chains from one sample sequenced in a study of early T cells in non-severe SARS-CoV-2 infection. MiXCR was run by TCRdb on the 5' RACE reads, yielding one entry per CDR3 protein. The profile covers about 88,000 distinct CDR3 sequences, with more than 13% appearing a single time and less than 7% taken by the ten largest. The sequenced sample was whole blood. The receptors shown here come from an adult who was a healthcare worker with PCR-confirmed SARS-CoV-2 infection or an uninfected control (not recorded which).

V is TRBV14 and J is TRBJ1-1; D is undetermined. Trimming removed 0 bases from V and 5 bases from J, with 7 bases in between. Germline lookup yields CDR1 SGHDN and CDR2 FVKESK. This CDR3 is built from 13 residues. Here the CDR3 reads CASSQELLTEAFF. CDR3 in DNA: TGTGCCAGCAGCCAAGAACTTCTGACTGAAGCTTTCTTT.

A few counts support this clonotype. The limits of the CDR3 on the DNA are not certain, so only TCRdb's listed CDR3 is given. This chain joins TRBV29-1 and TRBJ2-4; the table gives TRBD1 as D, unverified against the DNA. Germline CDR1 and CDR2: SQVTM and ANQGSEA. The CDR3 extends over 11 residues, inclusive of both ends. The CDR3 region is CSVVGGGTPYF.